This record looks at one T cell receptor beta chain sequence and its context. Possible read error: a much larger clone is one base away. The source of the sample is a study of molecular identifiers for immune sequencing clone quantification. Researchers sorted naive CD8 T cells as cells that were CD8+CD4-CCR7+CD45RA+. From the PCR reads, TCRdb called clonotypes with MiXCR, one entry per CDR3 protein. The sample holds some 320,000 distinct CDR3 sequences, 24% seen once. CDR1 is SEHNR and CDR2 is FQNEAQ in the germline V gene (reference sequence). Trimming cost V 7 bases and J 4 bases; bases outside gene matches: 9. There are 15 residues in the CDR3.

Input material: naive CD8+ T cells from blood, with Jurkat cell RNA spiked in. Subset denoted: FACS-sorted CD8+CD4-CCR7+CD45RA+ naive T cells. This rearrangement joins TRBV7-9 to TRBJ2-7, with 11 nucleotides matching TRBD1. This clonotype originated in a human donor in good health. Some libraries in this study had Jurkat cell RNA spiked in. The CDR3 is CASNTGTGGLYEQYF. The DNA of the CDR3 is TGTGCCAGCAACACCGGGACAGGGGGTTTGTACGAGCAGTACTTC.